The following is a T cell receptor (beta chain) sequence with its context. The assay was immunoSEQ multiplex PCR, and TCRdb's table has in-frame clones only and misses some. The sample lists approximately 140,000 clones, about four fifths occurring once. These data are taken from a study of blood T cell repertoires in COVID-19. With 0 bases removed from V and 4 bases from J, the gap between germline ends came to 12 bases. The germline gives CDR1 GTSNPN, CDR2 SVGIG (reference sequence). This CDR3 has 15 residues. The sequenced material came from peripheral blood. This chain joins TRBV30 and TRBJ1-4; D is uncertain. The sequence was collected from a human donor with acute or convalescent COVID-19. The donor label of this sample is uncertain. Here the CDR3 DNA reads TGTGCCTGGAGTGTACTGGGCAGAGTTAATGAAAAACTGTTTTTT. It encodes CAWSVLGRVNEKLFF.